A selection of T cell receptor beta chains follows, all from one sample in a study of blood T cell repertoires in COVID-19. Method: immunoSEQ multiplex PCR; TCRdb's copy keeps in-frame clones and lacks some. Counted here are approximately 150,000 clones, approximately 88% occurring once; the ten biggest clones make up 4.5% to 6%. The specimen sequenced was peripheral blood. These receptor sequences come from a human donor in a cohort sampled during active COVID-19. Each CDR3 is given with its conserved first and last residue. The D gene is left open where the match is weak. Not every row has a clone size; where given, it reads once, few, many or a size class.

>NA|TRBJ2-2|TRBV18|NA
CASSPPRAGPNTGELFF
TGTGCCAGCTCACCACCCAGGGCCGGACCGAACACCGGGGAGCTGTTTTTT
>NA|TRBJ2-1|TRBV6-1|NA
CASSEGREKQFF
TGTGCCAGCAGTGAAGGCCGGGAGAAGCAGTTCTTC
>NA|TRBJ2-5|TRBV19|NA
CASSSGGQQETQYF
TGTGCCAGTAGCAGCGGCGGGCAGCAAGAGACCCAGTACTTC
>NA|TRBJ1-1|TRBV15|NA
CATSRDQGRARNTEAFF
TGTGCCACCAGCAGAGATCAAGGGAGGGCGAGGAACACTGAAGCTTTCTTT
>TRBD2|TRBJ2-2|TRBV27|once
CASSRLLARGELFF
TGTGCCAGCAGTAGATTACTAGCGCGCGGGGAGCTGTTTTTT
>TRBD1|TRBJ1-2|TRBV6-5|NA
CASGAVGTARRGYTF
TGTGCCAGCGGGGCAGTCGGGACAGCTCGGAGAGGCTACACCTTC
>NA|TRBJ1-5|TRBV5-1|NA
CASSLDGGDQPQHF
TGCGCCAGCAGCTTGGACGGGGGTGATCAGCCCCAGCATTTT
>NA|TRBJ1-4|TRBV24-1|NA
CATSDLPQGVGNEKLFF
TGTGCCACCAGTGACTTACCCCAGGGTGTGGGTAATGAAAAACTGTTTTTT
>NA|TRBJ1-6|TRBV30|NA
CAWSVFGSNSPLHF
TGTGCCTGGAGTGTATTTGGCAGTAATTCACCCCTCCACTTT
>NA|TRBJ1-4|TRBV5-6|NA
CASSLPTNEKLFF
TGTGCCAGCAGCTTGCCGACTAATGAAAAACTGTTTTTT
>TRBD1|TRBJ1-6|TRBV7-9|NA
CASSSRDRGRSPLHF
TGTGCCAGCAGCTCCCGGGACAGGGGGCGATCACCCCTCCACTTT
>TRBD1|TRBJ2-2|TRBV19|NA
CASSIVRGPSNTGELFF
TGTGCCAGTAGTATCGTGAGGGGGCCATCGAACACCGGGGAGCTGTTTTTT
>TRBD1|TRBJ2-7|TRBV6-6|NA
CASSPNRDRGLSYEQYF
TGTGCCAGCAGTCCCAACCGGGACAGGGGGCTATCCTACGAGCAGTACTTC
>NA|TRBJ1-2|TRBV28|once
CASSSDSQRGYTF
TGTGCCAGCAGTTCCGATTCGCAACGGGGCTACACCTTC
>TRBD1|TRBJ2-7|TRBV6-6|few
CASSGTAYEQYF
TGTGCCAGCAGTGGGACAGCCTACGAGCAGTACTTC
>NA|TRBJ2-6|TRBV23-1|few
CASRHAGPCVGANVLTF
TGCGCCAGCAGGCATGCAGGCCCCTGTGTCGGGGCCAACGTCCTGACTTTC
>TRBD2|TRBJ2-3|TRBV9|NA
CASSPASGSGDTQYF
TGTGCCAGCAGCCCCGCTAGCGGGAGTGGAGATACGCAGTATTTT
>TRBD1|TRBJ2-2|TRBV7-3|NA
CASSFRGSPNTGELFF
TGTGCCAGCAGCTTCAGGGGGAGTCCGAACACCGGGGAGCTGTTTTTT
>NA|TRBJ2-1|TRBV7-3|NA
CASSLIGGSDNEQFF
TGTGCCAGCAGCTTAATAGGAGGTTCGGACAATGAGCAGTTCTTC
>TRBD2|TRBJ2-7|TRBV7-2|NA
CASSEFSWLAGAESYEQYF
TGTGCCAGCAGCGAATTCTCTTGGCTAGCGGGGGCCGAATCCTACGAGCAGTACTTC
>TRBD1|TRBJ1-5|TRBV7-9|many
CASSSQGAVQPQHF
TGTGCCAGCAGCTCTCAGGGGGCCGTTCAGCCCCAGCATTTT
>TRBD1|TRBJ2-7|TRBV7-6|medium-sized
CASSFGDRGYEQYF
TGTGCCAGCAGCTTTGGGGACAGGGGCTACGAGCAGTACTTC
>NA|TRBJ1-1|TRBV7-3|NA
CASSLTGDSHTEAFF
TGTGCCAGCAGCTTAACGGGCGACAGCCACACTGAAGCTTTCTTT
>NA|TRBJ2-5|TRBV18|once
CASSPGGTQYF
TGTGCCAGCTCACCAGGCGGGACCCAGTACTTC